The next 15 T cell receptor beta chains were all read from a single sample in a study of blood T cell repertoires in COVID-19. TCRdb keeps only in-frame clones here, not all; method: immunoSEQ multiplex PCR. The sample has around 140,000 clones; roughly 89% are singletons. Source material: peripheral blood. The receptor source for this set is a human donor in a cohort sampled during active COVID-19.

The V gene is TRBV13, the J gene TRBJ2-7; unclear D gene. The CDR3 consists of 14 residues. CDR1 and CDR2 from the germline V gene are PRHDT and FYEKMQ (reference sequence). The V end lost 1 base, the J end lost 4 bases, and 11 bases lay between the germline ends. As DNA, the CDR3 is TGTGCCAGCAGCTTAGTTGGCGGAAAGTACGAGCAGTACTTC. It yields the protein CASSLVGGKYEQYF.

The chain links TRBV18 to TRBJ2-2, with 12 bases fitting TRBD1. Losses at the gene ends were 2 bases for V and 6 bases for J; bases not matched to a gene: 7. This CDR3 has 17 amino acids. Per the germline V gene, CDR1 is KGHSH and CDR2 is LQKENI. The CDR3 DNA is TGTGCCAGCTCACCAACGTTGGGACAGGGGGCGTCCGGGGAGCTGTTTTTT. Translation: CASSPTLGQGASGELFF.

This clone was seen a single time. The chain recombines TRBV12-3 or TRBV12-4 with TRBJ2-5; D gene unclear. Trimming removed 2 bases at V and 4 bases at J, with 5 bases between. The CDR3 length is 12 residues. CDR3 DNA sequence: TGTGCCAGCAGTTTATATCGAGAGACCCAGTACTTC. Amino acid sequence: CASSLYRETQYF.

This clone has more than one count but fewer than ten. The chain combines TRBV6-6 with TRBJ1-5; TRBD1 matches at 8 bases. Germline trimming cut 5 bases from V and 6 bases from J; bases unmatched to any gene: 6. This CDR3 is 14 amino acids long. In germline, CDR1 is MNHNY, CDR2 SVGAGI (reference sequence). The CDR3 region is CASSPQGAGQPQHF. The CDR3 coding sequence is TGTGCCAGCAGTCCCCAGGGGGCCGGTCAGCCCCAGCATTTT.

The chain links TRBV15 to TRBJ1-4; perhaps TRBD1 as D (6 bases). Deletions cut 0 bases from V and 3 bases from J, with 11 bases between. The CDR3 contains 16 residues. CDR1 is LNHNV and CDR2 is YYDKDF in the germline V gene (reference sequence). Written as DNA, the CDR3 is TGTGCCACCAGCAGAGATCGGGGGGCGGCTAATGAAAAACTGTTTTTT. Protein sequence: CATSRDRGAANEKLFF. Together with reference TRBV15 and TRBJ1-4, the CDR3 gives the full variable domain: DAMVIQNPRYQVTQFGKPVTLSCSQTLNHNVMYWYQQKSSQAPKLLFHYYDKDFNNEADTPDNFQSRRPNTSFCFLDIRSPGLGDTAMYLCATSRDRGAANEKLFFGSGTQLSVL.

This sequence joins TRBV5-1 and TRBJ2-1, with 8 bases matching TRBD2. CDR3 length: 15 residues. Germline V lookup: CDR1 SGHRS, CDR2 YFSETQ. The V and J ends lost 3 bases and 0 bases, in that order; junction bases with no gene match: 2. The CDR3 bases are TGCGCCAGCAGCTCCGGGGGGGGCTCCTACAATGAGCAGTTCTTC. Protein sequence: CASSSGGGSYNEQFF.

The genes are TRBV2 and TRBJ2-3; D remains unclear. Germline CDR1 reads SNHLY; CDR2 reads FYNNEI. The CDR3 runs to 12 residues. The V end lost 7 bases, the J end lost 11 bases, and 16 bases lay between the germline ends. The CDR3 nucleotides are TGTGCCAGCATTCCGGGTAGTTGGGTGCAGTATTTT. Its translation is CASIPGSWVQYF.

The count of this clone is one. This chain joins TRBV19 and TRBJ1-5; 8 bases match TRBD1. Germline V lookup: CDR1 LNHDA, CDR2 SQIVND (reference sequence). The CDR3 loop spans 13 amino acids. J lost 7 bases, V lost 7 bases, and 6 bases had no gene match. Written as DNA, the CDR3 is TGTGCCAGTACCACAGGGGGAAGGCAGCCCCAGCATTTT. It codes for CASTTGGRQPQHF.

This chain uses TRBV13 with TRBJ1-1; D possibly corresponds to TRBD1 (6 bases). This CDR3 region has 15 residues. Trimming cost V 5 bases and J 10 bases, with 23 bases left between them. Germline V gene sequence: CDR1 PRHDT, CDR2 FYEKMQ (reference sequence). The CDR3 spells CASSLRGGLPNLAFF. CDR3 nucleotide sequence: TGTGCCAGCAGCCTGAGGGGGGGACTGCCCAATTTAGCTTTCTTT.

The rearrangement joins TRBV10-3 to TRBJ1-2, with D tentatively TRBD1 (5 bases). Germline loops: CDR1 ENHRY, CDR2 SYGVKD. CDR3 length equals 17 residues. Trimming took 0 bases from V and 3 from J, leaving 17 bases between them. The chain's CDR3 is CAISESRRSGRDYGYTF. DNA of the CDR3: TGTGCCATCAGTGAGTCGCGGAGGTCAGGGAGGGACTATGGCTACACCTTC.

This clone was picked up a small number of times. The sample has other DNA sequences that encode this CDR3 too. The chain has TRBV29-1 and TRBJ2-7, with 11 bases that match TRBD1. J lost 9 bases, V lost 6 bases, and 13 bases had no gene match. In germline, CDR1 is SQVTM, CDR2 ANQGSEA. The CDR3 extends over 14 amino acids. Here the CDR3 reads CSVQRGDRGKGQYF. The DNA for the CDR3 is TGCAGCGTCCAAAGGGGGGACAGGGGGAAGGGGCAGTACTTC.

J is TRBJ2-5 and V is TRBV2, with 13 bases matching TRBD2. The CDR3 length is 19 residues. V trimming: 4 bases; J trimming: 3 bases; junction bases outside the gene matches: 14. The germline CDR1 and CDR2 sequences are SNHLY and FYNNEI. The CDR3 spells CASSGGLAGFETKKETQYF. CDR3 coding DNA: TGTGCCAGCAGTGGGGGACTAGCGGGGTTTGAAACGAAAAAAGAGACCCAGTACTTC.

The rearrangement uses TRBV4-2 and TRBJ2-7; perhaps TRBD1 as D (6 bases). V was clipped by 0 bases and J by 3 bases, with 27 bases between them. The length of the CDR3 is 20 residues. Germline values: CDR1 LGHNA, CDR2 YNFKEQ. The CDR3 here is CASSQDPVTGKFRLNYEQYF. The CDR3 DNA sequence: TGTGCCAGCAGCCAAGATCCCGTCACAGGGAAGTTCCGGTTAAACTACGAGCAGTACTTC.

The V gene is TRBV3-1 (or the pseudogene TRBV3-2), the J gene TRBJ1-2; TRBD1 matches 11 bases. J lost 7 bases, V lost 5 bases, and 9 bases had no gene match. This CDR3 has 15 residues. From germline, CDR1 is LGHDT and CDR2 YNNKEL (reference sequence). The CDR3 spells CASSFQPDRGPGYTF. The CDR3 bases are TGTGCCAGCAGCTTCCAACCGGACAGGGGGCCTGGCTACACCTTC.

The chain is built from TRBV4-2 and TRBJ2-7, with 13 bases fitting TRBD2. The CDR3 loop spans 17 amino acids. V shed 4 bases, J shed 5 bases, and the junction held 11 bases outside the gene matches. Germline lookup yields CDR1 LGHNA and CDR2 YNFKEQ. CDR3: CASSRRLAGGNGDEQYF. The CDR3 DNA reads TGTGCCAGCAGCCGACGACTAGCGGGGGGAAATGGGGACGAGCAGTACTTC.